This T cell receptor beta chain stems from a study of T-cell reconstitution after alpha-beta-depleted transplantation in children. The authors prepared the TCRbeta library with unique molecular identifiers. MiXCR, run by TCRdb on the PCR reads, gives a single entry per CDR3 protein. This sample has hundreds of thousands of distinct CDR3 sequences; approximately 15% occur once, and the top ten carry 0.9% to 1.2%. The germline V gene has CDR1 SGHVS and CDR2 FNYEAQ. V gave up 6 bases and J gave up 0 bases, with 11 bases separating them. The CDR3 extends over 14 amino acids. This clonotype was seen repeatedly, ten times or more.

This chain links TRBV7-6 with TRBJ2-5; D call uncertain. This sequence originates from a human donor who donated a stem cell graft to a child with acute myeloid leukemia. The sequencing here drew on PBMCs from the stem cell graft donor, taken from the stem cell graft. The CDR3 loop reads CASRPRQYQETQYF. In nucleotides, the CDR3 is TGTGCCAGCAGGCCCAGGCAGTACCAAGAGACCCAGTACTTC.